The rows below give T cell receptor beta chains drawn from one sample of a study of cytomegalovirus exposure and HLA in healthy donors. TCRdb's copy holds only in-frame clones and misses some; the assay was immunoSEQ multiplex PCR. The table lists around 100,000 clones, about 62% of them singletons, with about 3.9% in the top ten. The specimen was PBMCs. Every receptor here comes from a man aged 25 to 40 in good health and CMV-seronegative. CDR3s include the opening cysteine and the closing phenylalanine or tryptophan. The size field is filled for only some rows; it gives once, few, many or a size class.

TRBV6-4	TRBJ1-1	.	CASSADGGNTEAFF
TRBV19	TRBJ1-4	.	CASSATGGTNEKLFF
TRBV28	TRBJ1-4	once	CASSLRDRGLKLFF
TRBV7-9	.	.	CASSLVTTTHEQYF
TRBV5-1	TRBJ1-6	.	CASSSKRDREYNSPLHF
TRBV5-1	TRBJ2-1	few	CASSFRAGLPVDEQFF
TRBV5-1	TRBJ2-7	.	CASSLVVGQTYEQYF
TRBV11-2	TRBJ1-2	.	CASSRTGGGYTF
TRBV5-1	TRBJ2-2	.	CASSFDIRKGGELFF
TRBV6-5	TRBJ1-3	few	CASSTGEEGGNTIYF
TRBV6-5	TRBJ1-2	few	CASSYRDTYYGYTF
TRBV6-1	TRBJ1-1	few	CASSEVFRSNTEAFF
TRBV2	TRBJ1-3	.	CATQLFSGESGNTIYF
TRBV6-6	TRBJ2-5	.	CASSYVAGGRETQYF
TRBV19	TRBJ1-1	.	CASSNAGLNTEAFF
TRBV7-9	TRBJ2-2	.	CASSLLAGGSGELFF
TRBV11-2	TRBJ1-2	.	CASSLDSYGYTF
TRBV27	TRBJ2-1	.	CASSLVAGGFRNEQFF
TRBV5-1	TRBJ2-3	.	CASSSSSGAGDTQYF
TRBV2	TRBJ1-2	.	CASHTQGLSNYGYTF
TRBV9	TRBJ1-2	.	CASSHSPRGGVYTF
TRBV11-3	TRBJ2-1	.	CASSRAGQNSYNEQFF
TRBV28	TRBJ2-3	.	CASSLFGTSGFTDTQYF
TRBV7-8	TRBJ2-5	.	CASSSSGTGQETQYF
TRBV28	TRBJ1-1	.	CASSLIAGGYTEAFF
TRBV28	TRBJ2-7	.	CASSTPGTGSYEQYF
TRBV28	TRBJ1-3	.	CASSSTMLSGNTIYF
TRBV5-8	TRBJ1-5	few	CASSFRALLNQPQHF
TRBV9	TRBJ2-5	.	CASSVGTSGGAGETQYF
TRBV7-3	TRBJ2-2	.	CASSAQGGLNTGELFF
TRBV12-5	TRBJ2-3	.	CASGENRGRGRNHRDTQYF
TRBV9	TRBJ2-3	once	CASSPQRLAGHADTQYF
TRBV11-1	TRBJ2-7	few	CASSLVDSSYEQYF
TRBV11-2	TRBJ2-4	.	CASSLGPTSLGDIQYF
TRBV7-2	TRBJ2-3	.	CASSIDRGHTDTQYF
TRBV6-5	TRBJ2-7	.	CASRRQASYEQYF
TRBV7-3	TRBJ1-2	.	CASSSARQAPSGYTF
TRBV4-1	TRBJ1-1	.	CASSHLTGGEGNTEAFF
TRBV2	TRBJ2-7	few	CASRSPPGTGQFPSYEQYF
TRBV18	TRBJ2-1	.	CASSPRPIGSNNEQFF
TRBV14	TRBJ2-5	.	CASSHPRGGVETQYF
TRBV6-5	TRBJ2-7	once	CASSYPGQSYEQYF
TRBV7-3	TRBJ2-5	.	CASSSRQGGSGGERETQYF
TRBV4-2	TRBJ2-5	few	CASSQGNTLAGGVETQYF
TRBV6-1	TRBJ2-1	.	CASRRQGYNEQFF
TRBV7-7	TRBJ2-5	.	CASSALGGQETQYF
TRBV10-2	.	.	CASSESYEQYF
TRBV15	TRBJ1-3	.	CATSGRTAGNTIYF
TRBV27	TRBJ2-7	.	CASSLSPGSRYEQYF
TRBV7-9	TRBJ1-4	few	CASSPGQTNEKLFF
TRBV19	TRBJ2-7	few	CASAEGGVSYEQYF
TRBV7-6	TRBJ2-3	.	CASSDGLARDTQYF
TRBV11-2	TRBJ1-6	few	CASSFREGGSSPLHF
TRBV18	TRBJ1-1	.	CASSPIETANTEAFF
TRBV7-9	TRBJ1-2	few	CSSSSRATSYGYTF